The entry below describes one T cell receptor beta chain. This sample is drawn from a study of T cells after somatic rescue of genetic block. CDR3 size: 14 residues. V was cut by 1 base and J by 6 bases, with 13 bases left in between. In germline, CDR1 is SGHDN, CDR2 FVKESK. Here immunoSEQ multiplex PCR was the method, and the copy in TCRdb shows in-frame clones only, minus some. The sample shows about 88,000 clones, about 87% of them seen only once. The chain has TRBV14 and TRBJ2-7, with D possibly TRBD1 on 5 matching bases. This TCR was sampled from a woman aged 18-30 years. Source material: peripheral blood mononuclear cells (PBMCs). This CDR3 is CASSQVYGASEQYF. The CDR3 DNA reads TGTGCCAGCAGCCAAGTATATGGGGCATCCGAGCAGTACTTC.